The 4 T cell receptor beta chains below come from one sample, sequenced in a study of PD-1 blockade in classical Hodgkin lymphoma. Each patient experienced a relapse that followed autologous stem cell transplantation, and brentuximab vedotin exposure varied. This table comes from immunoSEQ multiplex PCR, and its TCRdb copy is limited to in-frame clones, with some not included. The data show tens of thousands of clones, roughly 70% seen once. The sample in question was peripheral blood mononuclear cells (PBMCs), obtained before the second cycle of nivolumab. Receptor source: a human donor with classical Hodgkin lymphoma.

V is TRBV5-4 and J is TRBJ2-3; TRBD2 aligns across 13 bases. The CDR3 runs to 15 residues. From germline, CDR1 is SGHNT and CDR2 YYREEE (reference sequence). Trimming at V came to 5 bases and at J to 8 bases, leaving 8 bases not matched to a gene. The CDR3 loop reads CASSPTSGGAVTQYF. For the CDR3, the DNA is TGTGCCAGCAGTCCTACTAGCGGGGGGGCGGTTACGCAGTATTTT.

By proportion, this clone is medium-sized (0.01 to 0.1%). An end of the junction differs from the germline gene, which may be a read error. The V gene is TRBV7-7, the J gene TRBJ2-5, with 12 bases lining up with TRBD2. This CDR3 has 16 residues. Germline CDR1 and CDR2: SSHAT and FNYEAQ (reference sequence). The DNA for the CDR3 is TGTGCTAGCAGCTTAATCCTAGCGGGGGGGCGTGAGACCCAGTACTTC. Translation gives CASSLILAGGRETQYF.

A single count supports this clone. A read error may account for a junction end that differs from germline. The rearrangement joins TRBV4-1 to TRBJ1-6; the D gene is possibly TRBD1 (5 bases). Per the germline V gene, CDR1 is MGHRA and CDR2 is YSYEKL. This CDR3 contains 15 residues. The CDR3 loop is CASSQAQGYSSPLHF. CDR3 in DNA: TGCGCCAGCAGCCAAGCCCAGGGCTATAGTTCACCCCTCCACTTT.

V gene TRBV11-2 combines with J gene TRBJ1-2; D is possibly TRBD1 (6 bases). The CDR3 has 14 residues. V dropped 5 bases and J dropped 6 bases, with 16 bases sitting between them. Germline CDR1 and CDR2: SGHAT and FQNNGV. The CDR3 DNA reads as TGTGCCAGCAGCCACAGGGTTCGGAACGATGGCTACACCTTC. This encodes CASSHRVRNDGYTF.